What follows are 5 T cell receptor beta chains derived from one specimen sequenced in a study of T cells in Graves' hyperthyroidism and ophthalmopathy. RNA transcripts provided the source from which TCR beta CDR3 regions were amplified. When the TCR CDR3 underwent first-round RT-PCR, the HTBI primer set was used. TCRdb itself ran the multiplex PCR reads through MiXCR, one entry per CDR3 protein. The data contain some 560,000 distinct CDR3 sequences, approximately 14% of them seen just once; the ten biggest clones take up around 7.5%. Sequencing input: blood. These receptors came from a woman younger than 45 with Graves' hyperthyroidism.

This clonotype showed up just a few times. CDR3 sequence (DNA): TGCGCCAGCAGCTTGGGGCGGGGACTAGCGGGAGTACGACTAAGGAACACCGGGGAGCTGTTTTTT. It specifies CASSLGRGLAGVRLRNTGELFF. The gene calls are TRBV5-1 and TRBJ2-2; 14 nucleotides line up with TRBD2. With 0 bases clipped from V and 1 base from J, the junction kept 14 bases outside the gene matches. There are 22 residues in the CDR3. Per the germline V gene, CDR1 is SGHRS and CDR2 is YFSETQ.

This clonotype was detected ten times or more. This rearrangement joins TRBV20-1 to TRBJ2-1; D is possibly TRBD2 (6 bases). This CDR3 spans 14 amino acids. Germline CDR1 is DFQATT and CDR2 is SNEGSKA (reference sequence). V was clipped by 5 bases and J by 3 bases, with 14 bases between them. CDR3 DNA: TGCAGTGCTGATGCGGGACGAGTCTACAATGAGCAGTTCTTC. It is translated as CSADAGRVYNEQFF.

This clonotype showed up many times. J is TRBJ1-5 and V is TRBV27; D not resolved. CDR1 is MNHEY, CDR2 SMNVEV, per germline (reference sequence). There are 13 residues in the CDR3. V was pared by 5 bases and J by 0 bases, with 5 bases between. The CDR3 DNA is TGTGCCAGCAGTACCAGTAGCAATCAGCCCCAGCATTTT. It translates to CASSTSSNQPQHF.

This clonotype has just a few counts. The chain is built from TRBV6-1 and TRBJ2-1; no reliable D call. Germline V gene data show CDR1 as MNHNS and CDR2 as SASEGT. This CDR3 has 15 residues. With 6 bases removed from V and 0 bases from J, the gap between germline ends came to 12 bases. CDR3 in DNA: TGTGCCAGCAGGGAAATGCCGGACTCCTACAATGAGCAGTTCTTC. This sequence encodes CASREMPDSYNEQFF.

This clonotype has just a few counts. This sequence joins TRBV12-5 and TRBJ2-2, with 16 nucleotides matching TRBD2. CDR3 length: 20 amino acids. V gave up 6 bases and J gave up 3 bases; unmatched junction bases: 13. Germline CDR1 and CDR2: LGHNT and FRNRAP. The CDR3 sequence: CASGRTPGLAGGIYTGELFF. In DNA, the CDR3 is TGTGCTAGTGGCCGGACCCCGGGACTAGCGGGAGGGATCTACACCGGGGAGCTGTTTTTT.